Presented here are 6 T cell receptor beta chains from one specimen sequenced in a study of CD8+CD57+ T cells in acquired aplastic anemia. Previously, flow cytometry had revealed CD8+CD57+ cell expansion in the patients chosen for sequencing. TCR beta VDJ and CDR3 were profiled, and genomic DNA was the template. TCRdb ran MiXCR on the reads and lists one entry per CDR3 protein. The table shows some 200,000 distinct CDR3 sequences, with approximately 52% occurring only once. Input material: sorted CD4+, CD8+, or CD8+CD57+ T cells (not recorded which) from PBMCs. Receptors originate from a human donor with aplastic anemia.

With respect to this clonotype: This sequence may be a read error, since a much larger clone differs from it by one base. The chain recombines TRBV12-3 or TRBV12-4 with TRBJ2-2; D gene unclear. V lost 0 bases and J lost 7, with 9 bases in between. The length of the CDR3 is 14 residues. The CDR3 loop reads CASSLALVGGELFF. The CDR3 DNA sequence: TGTGCCAGCAGTTTAGCTCTAGTGGGCGGGGAGCTGTTTTTT.

J is TRBJ2-3 and V is TRBV15; D unresolved. The V and J ends lost 1 base and 5 bases respectively, with 10 bases between them. Germline V lookup: CDR1 LNHNV, CDR2 YYDKDF (reference sequence). The CDR3 consists of 14 residues. Written as DNA, the CDR3 is TGTGCCACCAGCAGAGTAGGGTCGATAGATACGCAGTATTTT. As protein: CATSRVGSIDTQYF.

V is TRBV7-3 and J is TRBJ1-1; D may be TRBD1 (6 bases). The CDR3 totals 14 residues. Trimming took off 2 bases at V and 4 bases at J, with 11 bases between the two ends. The V gene's germline CDR1 is SGHTA and CDR2 FQGTGA. CDR3 amino acids: CASSLFGRGTEAFF. The DNA for the CDR3 is TGTGCCAGCAGCTTATTCGGCAGGGGCACTGAAGCTTTCTTT.

The CDR3 protein is CASSVGDPPTYEQYF. CDR3 DNA: TGTGCCAGCAGCGTAGGCGACCCTCCCACCTACGAGCAGTACTTC. The genes are TRBV9 and TRBJ2-7, with unresolved D. V was shortened by 0 bases and J by 2 bases, with 12 bases between the two germline ends. CDR3 length equals 15 residues. CDR1 and CDR2 (germline): SGDLS, YYNGEE.

This clonotype was observed at least ten times. This CDR3 is CASSLQSLAGGSTDTQYF. CDR3 DNA sequence: TGTGCCAGCAGCTTGCAATCCCTAGCGGGGGGCAGCACAGATACGCAGTATTTT. This chain uses TRBV5-4 with TRBJ2-3; 11 bases line up with TRBD2. The CDR3 covers 18 residues. Germline V gene lookup returns CDR1 SGHNT and CDR2 YYREEE (reference sequence). J gave up 0 bases and V 1 base, and 7 bases lay outside the gene matches.

This clonotype was counted at least ten times. Written as DNA, the CDR3 is TGTGCCAGCAGCCCCTCTACCGTGAGTAGTCCGGGGGGCTACACCTTC. It codes for CASSPSTVSSPGGYTF. V gene TRBV3-1 combines with J gene TRBJ1-2; D gene uncertain. V lost 4 bases and J lost 8, with 23 bases in between. Germline V CDR1 and CDR2: LGHDT, YNNKEL (reference sequence). This CDR3 spans 16 amino acids. The full variable domain, its missing parts supplied by reference TRBV3-1 and TRBJ1-2, is DTAVSQTPKYLVTQMGNDKSIKCEQNLGHDTMYWYKQDSKKFLKIMFSYNNKELIINETVPNRFSPKSPDKAHLNLHINSLELGDSAVYFCASSPSTVSSPGGYTFGSGTRLTVV.